Listed here are 27 T cell receptor beta chains from one sample, sequenced in a study of Ad26.COV2.S vaccination and SARS-CoV-2 variants. Assay: immunoSEQ multiplex PCR; the TCRdb copy retains only in-frame clones and omits some. In the table there are hundreds of thousands of clones, 80% to 90% of which are singletons. Treatment given: approximately 18 received Ad26.COV2.S at low or high dose, single or two shots; a few received placebo; per-sample allocation not given. Sampling was performed 63 days after the first vaccine or placebo injection. Sequencing used peripheral blood, obtained in a trial of Ad26.COV2.S vaccine versus placebo. These receptors came from a person between 18 and 60 years old who received the Ad26.COV2.S COVID-19 vaccine or a placebo.

This chain links TRBV27 with TRBJ1-5; D call uncertain. CDR1 is MNHEY and CDR2 is SMNVEV in the germline V gene (reference sequence). The CDR3 totals 14 residues. Trimming left V 4 bases short and J 0 bases short, with 7 bases between. CDR3 in amino acids: CASSSGLSNQPQHF. CDR3 nucleotide sequence: TGTGCCAGCAGTTCGGGCCTTAGCAATCAGCCCCAGCATTTT.

V is TRBV7-3 and J is TRBJ2-2, with 8 bases fitting TRBD1. This CDR3 region has 15 residues. Germline V CDR1 and CDR2: SGHTA, FQGTGA. Trimming at V came to 5 bases and at J to 5 bases, leaving 7 bases not matched to a gene. This chain's CDR3 is CASSPRQGRTGELFF. The DNA of the CDR3 is TGTGCCAGCAGCCCCCGACAGGGGCGGACCGGGGAGCTGTTTTTT.

The chain has TRBV11-2 and TRBJ2-7; weak D call: TRBD1 (5 bases). Germline V gene data show CDR1 as SGHAT and CDR2 as FQNNGV. The length of the CDR3 is 15 residues. Trimming took off 6 bases at V and 1 base at J, with 16 bases between the two ends. The CDR3 protein is CASRKTALLSYEQYF. The CDR3 coding sequence is TGTGCCAGCAGAAAGACAGCCCTCCTTTCCTACGAGCAGTACTTC. The complete variable domain, with remaining parts taken from reference TRBV11-2 and TRBJ2-7, reads EAGVAQSPRYKIIEKRQSVAFWCNPISGHATLYWYQQILGQGPKLLIQFQNNGVVDDSQLPKDRFSAERLKGVDSTLKIQPAKLEDSAVYLCASRKTALLSYEQYFGPGTRLTVT.

In this sample, this clone turned up once. The chain has TRBV9 and TRBJ2-1; the D gene is possibly TRBD2 (6 bases). The CDR3 has 13 residues. The germline gives CDR1 SGDLS, CDR2 YYNGEE. V lost 6 bases, J lost 8 bases, and 15 bases lay in between. CDR3 sequence reads: CASTVGGGDEQFF. Here the CDR3 DNA reads TGTGCCAGCACGGTCGGGGGTGGCGATGAGCAGTTCTTC.

The V call is TRBV6-5, the J call TRBJ1-2, with 7 bases matching TRBD1. V lost 4 bases to trimming and J lost 13 bases; unmatched junction nucleotides: 18. The germline V gene encodes CDR1 MNHEY and CDR2 SVGAGI. The CDR3 length is 15 residues. The chain's CDR3 is CASSSTTGQGPWVTF. The CDR3 DNA reads TGTGCCAGCAGTTCTACGACAGGGCAGGGACCCTGGGTCACCTTC.

Here the CDR3 DNA reads TGTGCCAGCAGGGACATGGCACAGGGACCAGCTTTCTTT. Amino acids: CASRDMAQGPAFF. The rearrangement links TRBV7-9 to TRBJ1-1; perhaps TRBD1 as D (6 bases). CDR1 is SEHNR, CDR2 FQNEAQ, per germline (reference sequence). Between the trimmed V and J ends, which lost 6 bases and 10 bases, there was a span of 18 bases. The CDR3 spans 13 residues.

This clone was seen a single time. The chain links TRBV19 to TRBJ2-1, with TRBD1 identical over 7 bases. Trimming removed 5 bases from V and 7 bases from J; junction bases left unmatched: 8. Germline loops: CDR1 LNHDA, CDR2 SQIVND (reference sequence). CDR3 length equals 14 residues. The CDR3 loop is CASSHRDSWNEQFF. The CDR3 DNA reads as TGTGCCAGTAGTCACCGGGACAGTTGGAATGAGCAGTTCTTC.

V usage is TRBV4-3 and J usage is TRBJ2-7; tentative D call: TRBD2 (5 bases). Trimming cost V 0 bases and J 2 bases, with 8 bases left between them. CDR1 is LGHNA and CDR2 is YSLEER in the germline V gene. The CDR3 length is 14 residues. The CDR3 is CASSQEAGTYEQYF. The DNA of the CDR3 is TGCGCCAGCAGCCAAGAAGCCGGGACCTACGAGCAGTACTTC.

This clone has more than one count but fewer than ten. The chain has TRBV4-2 and TRBJ1-6; no clear D gene. Trimming stripped 2 bases from V and 7 bases from J, with 3 bases between. This CDR3 has 12 amino acids. CDR1 LGHNA and CDR2 YNFKEQ come from the germline V gene. CDR3 sequence: CASSQPNSPLHF. CDR3 DNA: TGTGCCAGCAGCCAACCGAATTCACCCCTCCACTTT.

In DNA form, the CDR3 reads TGTGCCAGCAGCCCAAGACAGGGGATAAGAAACACTGAAGCTTTCTTT. Its protein product is CASSPRQGIRNTEAFF. This chain connects TRBV7-2 to TRBJ1-1, with 8 bases identical to TRBD1. Germline CDR1 and CDR2: SGHTA and FQGNSA. V shed 5 bases and J 2 bases; nucleotides not matched to a gene: 10. CDR3 size: 16 residues.

This clone was counted once. The J gene is TRBJ2-7, the V gene TRBV12-3 or TRBV12-4; tentative D call: TRBD1 (5 bases). V lost 3 bases and J lost 7, with 13 bases in between. This CDR3 has 13 amino acids. The CDR3 protein is CASSLDTSKEQYF. CDR3 DNA: TGTGCCAGCAGTTTGGACACCTCAAAGGAGCAGTACTTC.

V gene TRBV30 combines with J gene TRBJ2-3; 8 nucleotides line up with TRBD2. This CDR3 is 14 amino acids long. Trimming cost V 2 bases and J 3 bases; bases outside gene matches: 4. The germline CDR1 and CDR2 sequences are GTSNPN and SVGIG (reference sequence). Here the CDR3 reads CAWSREGGTDTQYF. CDR3 coding DNA: TGTGCCTGGAGTCGGGAGGGTGGGACAGATACGCAGTATTTT. Based on the CDR3 plus reference TRBV30 and TRBJ2-3, the full variable domain is SQTIHQWPATLVQPVGSPLSLECTVEGTSNPNLYWYRQAAGRGLQLLFYSVGIGQISSEVPQNLSASRPQDRQFILSSKKLLLSDSGFYLCAWSREGGTDTQYFGPGTRLTVL.

This rearrangement joins TRBV6-5 to TRBJ1-2; TRBD1 aligns across 11 bases. In germline, CDR1 is MNHEY, CDR2 SVGAGI. With V trimmed by 0 bases and J by 4 bases, 1 base remained unmatched. The CDR3 consists of 15 residues. The CDR3 sequence: CASSYSGQGVYGYTF. CDR3 bases: TGTGCCAGCAGTTACTCGGGACAGGGGGTCTATGGCTACACCTTC.

The V gene is TRBV29-1, the J gene TRBJ2-3; 7 bases map to TRBD2. CDR1 is SQVTM, CDR2 ANQGSEA, per germline. V gave up 7 bases and J gave up 8 bases; unmatched junction bases: 6. This CDR3 is built from 11 residues. CDR3 sequence reads: CSAEGGVTQYF. The CDR3, as DNA: TGCAGCGCCGAGGGAGGGGTTACGCAGTATTTT.

This clone has a single count. This chain links TRBV27 with TRBJ1-5; possibly TRBD1 for D (5 bases). The germline V gene has CDR1 MNHEY and CDR2 SMNVEV (reference sequence). V was shortened by 3 bases and J by 6 bases, with 9 bases between the two germline ends. This CDR3 region has 13 residues. CDR3 region: CASSFGGSQPQHF. DNA for the CDR3: TGTGCCAGCAGTTTCGGGGGTAGTCAGCCCCAGCATTTT.

The V gene is TRBV19, the J gene TRBJ1-2; D is unclear. This CDR3 spans 14 amino acids. Germline lookup yields CDR1 LNHDA and CDR2 SQIVND (reference sequence). V was shortened by 5 bases and J by 4 bases, with 14 bases between the two germline ends. The CDR3 loop reads CASSGWAWVYGYTF. Here the CDR3 DNA reads TGTGCCAGTAGTGGGTGGGCTTGGGTCTATGGCTACACCTTC.

This clone came up once. Distinct nucleotide sequences in the sample also encode this CDR3. This chain connects TRBV3-1 (or the pseudogene TRBV3-2) to TRBJ1-5, with D uncertain. The CDR3 covers 12 residues. V lost 0 bases, J lost 7 bases, and 4 bases lay in between. CDR1 is LGHDT and CDR2 is YNNKEL in the germline V gene (reference sequence). The CDR3 sequence: CASSQDNQPQHF. In DNA form, the CDR3 reads TGTGCCAGCAGCCAAGATAACCAGCCCCAGCATTTT.

The gene calls are TRBV7-8 and TRBJ1-6; tentative D call: TRBD1 (5 bases). Trimming removed 1 base at V and 15 bases at J, with 10 bases between. Germline V gives CDR1 SGHVS, CDR2 FQNEAQ. The CDR3 consists of 12 residues. The CDR3 sequence is CASSLGDRGLHF. CDR3 bases: TGTGCCAGCAGCTTAGGGGACCGGGGCCTCCACTTT. Drawing the rest from reference TRBV7-8 and TRBJ1-6, the complete variable domain is GAGVSQSPRYKVAKRGQDVALRCDPISGHVSLFWYQQALGQGPEFLTYFQNEAQLDKSGLPSDRFFAERPEGSVSTLKIQRTQQEDSAVYLCASSLGDRGLHFGNGTRLTVT.

The chain recombines TRBV6-2 or TRBV6-3 with TRBJ2-1; the match to TRBD2 covers 8 bases. V trimming: 2 bases; J trimming: 3 bases; junction bases outside the gene matches: 6. Germline V lookup: CDR1 MNHEY, CDR2 SVGEGT. CDR3 size: 16 residues. This CDR3 is CASSYGGAGVYNEQFF. The CDR3 region has the DNA TGTGCCAGCAGTTACGGTGGAGCGGGGGTCTACAATGAGCAGTTCTTC.

This clone has a handful of counts. The V and J genes are TRBV29-1 and TRBJ1-1; perhaps TRBD1 as D (5 bases). V lost 4 bases to trimming and J lost 1 base, with 7 bases between them. Germline CDR1 reads SQVTM; CDR2 reads ANQGSEA. The CDR3 runs 12 residues. CDR3 loop: CSVATENTEAFF. CDR3 bases: TGCAGCGTTGCGACAGAGAACACTGAAGCTTTCTTT.

For this clone: Other DNA sequences in the same sample also yield this CDR3. This sequence joins TRBV3-1 (or the pseudogene TRBV3-2) and TRBJ1-2; D gene ambiguous. The V gene lost 1 base and the J gene lost 2 bases, with 2 bases spanning the gap. Germline V gene lookup returns CDR1 LGHDT and CDR2 YNNKEL (reference sequence). There are 12 residues in the CDR3. CDR3 DNA sequence: TGTGCCAGCAGCCAAGTAAACTATGGCTACACCTTC. This sequence encodes CASSQVNYGYTF.

This clone was recorded a few times. The chain joins TRBV19 to TRBJ2-5; TRBD2 matches at 7 bases. The CDR3 is 13 residues long. V shed 6 bases and J 7 bases; nucleotides not matched to a gene: 8. Looked up from germline, CDR1 is LNHDA and CDR2 is SQIVND (reference sequence). CDR3 sequence (DNA): TGTGCCAGTAGCCCCGGGGGGTACGGGACCCAGTACTTC. Protein sequence: CASSPGGYGTQYF.

The V gene is TRBV5-4, the J gene TRBJ2-7; D possibly uses TRBD1 or TRBD2 (5 bases each). This CDR3 region has 15 residues. The germline V gene has CDR1 SGHNT and CDR2 YYREEE (reference sequence). The V end lost 4 bases, the J end lost 7 bases, and 21 bases lay between the germline ends. CDR3 in amino acids: CASSEAGTQTKEQYF. CDR3 sequence (DNA): TGTGCCAGCAGCGAGGCCGGGACCCAAACAAAGGAGCAGTACTTC.

V is TRBV2 and J is TRBJ1-2, with unresolved D. This CDR3 is 12 amino acids long. V lost 6 bases and J 2 bases, leaving 7 bases between the germline ends. CDR1 and CDR2 (germline): SNHLY, FYNNEI. The CDR3 reads CASSGGNYGYTF. The CDR3 DNA sequence: TGTGCCAGCAGCGGCGGAAACTATGGCTACACCTTC. Full variable domain (outside the CDR3, taken from reference TRBV2 and TRBJ1-2): EPEVTQTPSHQVTQMGQEVILRCVPISNHLYFYWYRQILGQKVEFLVSFYNNEISEKSEIFDDQFSVERPDGSNFTLKIRSTKLEDSAMYFCASSGGNYGYTFGSGTRLTVV.

The V and J genes are TRBV14 and TRBJ2-7, with 12 bases identical to TRBD2. Trimming removed 0 bases from V and 7 bases from J; junction bases left unmatched: 7. Germline lookup yields CDR1 SGHDN and CDR2 FVKESK. This CDR3 contains 16 residues. The CDR3 DNA sequence: TGTGCCAGCAGCCAAGAATGGAGACTAGCGGGAGATGAGCAGTACTTC. It specifies CASSQEWRLAGDEQYF.

In regard to this clone: Other DNA sequences in the sample encode the same CDR3. The chain joins TRBV5-4 to TRBJ2-1; no clear D. The CDR3 contains 15 residues. Germline V gene lookup returns CDR1 SGHNT and CDR2 YYREEE (reference sequence). The V gene lost 0 bases and the J gene lost 0 bases, with 7 bases spanning the gap. The CDR3 DNA reads TGTGCCAGCAGCTTGGCTCCTAGCTCCTACAATGAGCAGTTCTTC. This codes for CASSLAPSSYNEQFF.

The DNA for the CDR3 is TGTGCCAGCAGCTCGAAGACTAGCGGGGGGGCCTCAGATACGCAGTATTTT. Protein product: CASSSKTSGGASDTQYF. The V gene is TRBV5-4, the J gene TRBJ2-3; 14 positions agree with TRBD2. Germline values: CDR1 SGHNT, CDR2 YYREEE (reference sequence). The CDR3 is 17 amino acids. Trimming at V came to 3 bases and at J to 4 bases, leaving 7 bases not matched to a gene.